This entry features one TCR beta chain sequence. Its antigen is currently unknown. These data are taken from a study of beta chain features in type 1 diabetes. Findings and limits, study-wide: Shorter TCRB CDR3s, moderately but significantly so, were found in Type 1 diabetes patients in all four CD4+ subsets.

Trimming took 4 bases from V and 0 from J, leaving 13 bases between them. This CDR3 is 16 amino acids long. Germline CDR1 is LNHDA and CDR2 is SQIVND (reference sequence). The entirety of the isolated RNA underwent reverse transcription, so expressed TCRB transcripts were sequenced. Profiled with immunoSEQ multiplex PCR; TCRdb holds only in-frame clones, not every one. The sample gives about 290,000 clones, 7.5% to 9.5% of which show up once; under 1.3% is in the top ten. The material sequenced was central memory CD4+ T cells from blood. The chain links TRBV19 to TRBJ1-5; possible D gene TRBD1, 5 bases. The TCR sequence derives from a woman aged 18-29 years in good health. The CDR3 DNA is TGTGCCAGTAGTACGCGACAGTCTCTTAGCAATCAGCCCCAGCATTTT. Translated, it gives CASSTRQSLSNQPQHF.